This T cell receptor beta chain came from a study of T cell changes during pregnancy in multiple sclerosis. Assay: immunoSEQ multiplex PCR; the TCRdb copy retains only in-frame clones and omits some. The repertoire consists of tens of thousands of clones, with approximately 87% occurring once and the leading ten covering 1.3% to 1.5%. CDR3 length: 14 residues. J was trimmed by 3 bases and V by 4 bases; bases with no gene match: 3. Per the germline V gene, CDR1 is KGHSH and CDR2 is LQKENI. This sequence joins TRBV18 and TRBJ2-5, with TRBD2 matching 9 bases. This sequence was found in a female donor in good health, enrolled as a control in a pregnancy study. The sample was peripheral blood, taken in the first trimester of pregnancy. The CDR3 DNA sequence: TGTGCCAGCTCACTGGGACTAGCCGAAGAGACCCAGTACTTC. Encoded protein: CASSLGLAEETQYF. Drawing the rest from reference TRBV18 and TRBJ2-5, the complete variable domain is NAGVMQNPRHLVRRRGQEARLRCSPMKGHSHVYWYRQLPEEGLKFMVYLQKENIIDESGMPKERFSAEFPKEGPSILRIQQVVRGDSAAYFCASSLGLAEETQYFGPGTRLLVL.